This T cell receptor beta chain is from a study of blood T cell repertoires in COVID-19. This CDR3 has 14 residues. Germline V gene data show CDR1 as MNHEY and CDR2 as SVGAGI. After removal of 8 bases from V and 4 bases from J, the junction contained 7 bases not matched to a gene. This clone has a handful of counts. In the original workflow: Scientists estimated how many nucleated cells there were by amplifying reference gene primers. The repertoire was sequenced with immunoSEQ multiplex PCR; TCRdb's copy has only in-frame clones and lacks some. V, J and clone size derive from that table, while D and trimming were established from the DNA sequence. The sample yields over 200,000 clones, roughly 80% seen once.

Specimen: peripheral blood. This sequence was found in a human donor in a cohort sampled during active COVID-19. The rearrangement joins TRBV6-5 to TRBJ1-2, with 10 bases lining up with TRBD1. In nucleotides, the CDR3 is TGTGCCAGCCATCGACAGGGGGCGATCTATGGCTACACCTTC. This sequence encodes CASHRQGAIYGYTF.